This T cell receptor beta chain appears in the sequencing data of a study of shared clonotypes between healthy human individuals. Looking at the study overall: A donor's plate count was three for CD4 naive and three for CD4 memory; CD8 naive had two and CD8 memory one.

This clone was observed once. The antigen remains unidentified. Over several immunoSEQ plates, each subset's genomic DNA was distributed in even portions. Methods used by the authors: Filtering differed because ImmunoSEQ produced junction-only sequences that carried no quality scores. Data came from immunoSEQ multiplex PCR; TCRdb stores just in-frame clones and leaves some out. V, J and clone size are those of that table, while D and trimming were read from the DNA. The sample lists about 2.2 million clones, more than 85% seen once, with under 2% in the top ten. Whole-study findings and limits: The sampled material consisted only of blood, and tissue repertoires are likely to differ.

Only CD45RO-negative cells positively selected for CCR7 counted as naive CD8 cells, so terminally differentiated effector memory CD45RA+ cells were excluded. Sequencing input: naive CD8+ T cells from PBMCs. This sequence originates from a man younger than 35 in good health. Some clones in this sample may be carry-over from other donors' samples.

The CDR3 sequence is CASSFRLMGDIFLSGANVLTF. The CDR3 DNA sequence: TGTGCCAGCAGTTTTCGGTTAATGGGGGACATATTTCTCTCTGGGGCCAACGTCCTGACTTTC. The rearrangement links TRBV27 to TRBJ2-6; tentatively, D is TRBD1 (6 bases). V was clipped by 3 bases and J by 0 bases, with 24 bases between them. Germline loops: CDR1 MNHEY, CDR2 SMNVEV (reference sequence). This CDR3 spans 21 amino acids.